This TCR beta chain was found in a study of Ad26.COV2.S vaccination and SARS-CoV-2 variants. Across the whole study: It was the COV1001 Ad26.COV2.S trial arm that included the donor.

Treatment denoted: around 19 received Ad26.COV2.S at low or high dose, single or two shots; 5 received placebo; per-sample allocation not given. Samples analyzed were those drawn on day 63 after the first vaccine or placebo injection. Adults aged 18-55 years in Boston included the donor. V was trimmed by 0 bases and J by 0 bases, leaving 14 bases between them. Germline CDR1 reads LGHNA; CDR2 reads YSLEER. The CDR3 has 18 residues. Sequencing used immunoSEQ multiplex PCR; TCRdb keeps in-frame clones, though not all of them. The data contain around 300,000 clones, 65% to 90% of them singletons. Study-wide findings and caveats: Spike-specific TCR breadth was greater after Ad26.COV2.S than placebo.

Note on this clone: Antigen: not known.

The rearrangement uses TRBV4-3 and TRBJ1-4; a possible D gene is TRBD1 (6 bases). The material sequenced was peripheral blood, taken in a trial of Ad26.COV2.S vaccine versus placebo. This receptor was taken from a person aged 18-65 years who received the Ad26.COV2.S COVID-19 vaccine or a placebo. The CDR3 loop is CASSQDLARGTTNEKLFF. In DNA form, the CDR3 reads TGCGCCAGCAGCCAAGATCTGGCCAGGGGAACAACTAATGAAAAACTGTTTTTT.